This T cell receptor beta chain was recorded in a study of PD-L1 blockade in urothelial cancer. Study background: Blood gave a median approximately 140,000 T cells.

Libraries were prepared by immunoSEQ multiplex PCR; TCRdb keeps only in-frame clonotypes and omits some of them. Altogether tens of thousands of clones are present, 81% being singletons, with the ten largest covering more than 2.5%. V shed 0 bases and J shed 2 bases, with 8 bases lying between them. Germline assignment: CDR1 SGHKS and CDR2 YYEKEE (reference sequence). The CDR3 runs to 14 residues. The chain carries TRBV5-5 and TRBJ2-5; D call uncertain. The sequence was collected from a man between 65 and 80 years old with urothelial cancer. The source was PBMCs, collected around atezolizumab (anti-PD-L1) treatment. The CDR3, as DNA: TGTGCCAGCAGCTTGGATCCGCAGCAAGAGACCCAGTACTTC. Translated: CASSLDPQQETQYF.